Shown below are 3 T cell receptor beta chains from a single sample sequenced in a study of shared clonotypes between healthy human individuals. Terminally differentiated effector memory CD45RA+ cells were excluded by CCR7 positive selection of CD45RO-negative cells. Measured with immunoSEQ multiplex PCR; TCRdb has only the in-frame clones, and not every one. The sample consists of 700,000 to 950,000 clones, about 96% of them appearing once. Material for sequencing was naive CD8+ T cells sorted from blood. The receptors stem from a man in his thirties or forties in good health.

This rearrangement joins TRBV11-3 to TRBJ1-4; D call uncertain. Trimming left V 5 bases short and J 4 bases short, with 8 bases between. Germline V gene sequence: CDR1 SGHNT, CDR2 YENEEA. The CDR3 extends over 13 amino acids. CDR3 nucleotide sequence: TGTGCCAGCAGCCTCTCCTTTAATGAAAAACTGTTTTTT. Its translation is CASSLSFNEKLFF.

The J gene is TRBJ1-4, the V gene TRBV10-3; D is perhaps TRBD1 (5 bases). Trimming stripped 10 bases from V and 5 bases from J, with 14 bases between. Per germline, CDR1 ENHRY and CDR2 SYGVKD. The CDR3 is 13 residues long. CDR3 nucleotide sequence: TGTGCCACCTGTCCGGAGGGGAATGAAAAACTGTTTTTT. This translates into CATCPEGNEKLFF.

A few counts support this clone. V usage is TRBV5-5 and J usage is TRBJ2-5; TRBD2 agrees at 10 bases. The V segment lost 3 bases and the J segment 0 bases; nucleotides outside the gene matches: 11. The V gene's germline CDR1 is SGHKS and CDR2 YYEKEE (reference sequence). This CDR3 has 18 residues. The CDR3 DNA is TGTGCCAGCAGCTCAGCGGGAGGGCGGCGGGGGTACCAAGAGACCCAGTACTTC. This gives the protein CASSSAGGRRGYQETQYF.